The 8 T cell receptor beta chains given below trace back to one sample, sequenced in a study of control samples from healthy donors and cancer patients. Data came from immunoSEQ multiplex PCR; TCRdb stores just in-frame clones and leaves some out. Here the sample spans about 120,000 clones, approximately 94% being singletons. The sequencing input was PBMCs. These receptor sequences come from a man in his fifties or sixties with head and neck cancer.

This clone has a single count. The V call is TRBV5-1, the J call TRBJ2-3; 11 bases agree with TRBD2. Germline V gene sequence: CDR1 SGHRS, CDR2 YFSETQ. The CDR3 is 15 residues long. V lost 6 bases and J lost 7; bases outside the gene matches: 10. The CDR3 DNA sequence: TGCGCCAGCACGAGTTGGACTAGCGGGCCTAATACGCAGTATTTT. This sequence encodes CASTSWTSGPNTQYF. Full variable domain (remainder filled in from reference TRBV5-1 and TRBJ2-3): KAGVTQTPRYLIKTRGQQVTLSCSPISGHRSVSWYQQTPGQGLQFLFEYFSETQRNKGNFPGRFSGRQFSNSRSEMNVSTLELGDSALYLCASTSWTSGPNTQYFGPGTRLTVL.

The CDR3 is CASSSLAGGLGANVLTF. CDR3 DNA sequence: TGTGCCAGCAGTTCACTAGCGGGGGGGCTTGGGGCCAACGTCCTGACTTTC. This rearrangement joins TRBV28 to TRBJ2-6; 13 positions match TRBD2. The CDR3 consists of 17 residues. Germline V gives CDR1 MDHEN, CDR2 SYDVKM. V gave up 4 bases and J gave up 3 bases; unmatched junction bases: 3.

J is TRBJ2-1 and V is TRBV11-2, with TRBD2 matching 9 bases. Trimming cost V 2 bases and J 6 bases; bases outside gene matches: 5. Germline V CDR1 and CDR2: SGHAT, FQNNGV. CDR3 size: 15 residues. The CDR3 region has the DNA TGTGCCAGCAGCTTACGGCGGGGGGGCTTCAATGAGCAGTTCTTC. Amino acid sequence: CASSLRRGGFNEQFF.

V gene TRBV3-1 (or the pseudogene TRBV3-2) combines with J gene TRBJ1-3; D gene ambiguous. This CDR3 has 19 residues. Germline CDR1 LGHDT, CDR2 YNNKEL (reference sequence). V lost 4 bases to trimming and J lost 0 bases, with 22 bases between them. As DNA, the CDR3 is TGTGCCAGCAGCCCAACGGGGTTGGGCATAACTGTCTCTGGAAACACCATATATTTT. This translates into CASSPTGLGITVSGNTIYF.

V usage is TRBV4-3 and J usage is TRBJ1-5; perhaps TRBD1 as D (5 bases). Germline loops: CDR1 LGHNA, CDR2 YSLEER. Trimming stripped 0 bases from V and 3 bases from J, with 12 bases between. The CDR3 totals 16 residues. The DNA of the CDR3 is TGCGCCAGCAGCCAAGATTTTACAGGTTACAATCAGCCCCAGCATTTT. It yields the protein CASSQDFTGYNQPQHF.

The chain has TRBV4-1 and TRBJ1-4; 11 bases fit TRBD1. The germline V gene encodes CDR1 MGHRA and CDR2 YSYEKL. This CDR3 region has 17 residues. V lost 2 bases to trimming and J lost 6 bases; unmatched junction nucleotides: 8. The CDR3 is CASSQHGTGGDYEKLFF. CDR3 bases: TGCGCCAGCAGCCAACATGGGACAGGGGGGGATTATGAAAAACTGTTTTTT.

The gene calls are TRBV19 and TRBJ2-6; D may be TRBD1 or TRBD2 (5 bases each). The CDR3 is made up of 19 amino acids. Germline CDR1 and CDR2: LNHDA and SQIVND (reference sequence). Trimming removed 6 bases from V and 0 bases from J, with 21 bases in between. The CDR3 loop reads CASRNIRGPSSSGANVLTF. CDR3 DNA: TGTGCCAGTAGGAATATCCGGGGCCCTTCGAGCTCTGGGGCCAACGTCCTGACTTTC.

A single count supports this clone. The chain couples TRBV9 to TRBJ2-5; TRBD1 agrees at 7 bases. The CDR3 contains 17 residues. CDR1 is SGDLS, CDR2 YYNGEE, per germline. V lost 3 bases to trimming and J lost 2 bases; unmatched junction nucleotides: 13. The CDR3 spells CASSGDSRHLIQETQYF. The CDR3 region has the DNA TGTGCCAGCAGCGGGGACAGCCGACACCTTATTCAAGAGACCCAGTACTTC.